This record concerns one TCR beta chain sequence. For the second PCR, which ran for about 6 to 11 cycles, a sample-barcoded 5' primer and a J-beta primer mix were used. One entry per CDR3 protein results from TCRdb running MiXCR on the 5' RACE reads. Among some 560,000 distinct CDR3 sequences, roughly a quarter were seen once, and the ten largest hold about 3.9%. V was clipped by 1 base and J by 1 base, with 10 bases between them. CDR3 size: 15 residues. Germline V gene data show CDR1 as LGHNA and CDR2 as YSLEER. These data are taken from a study of blood T cells in healthy people across ages. These data were also filed under a second study, of T cells of mothers and their children.

Material: blood. The TCR originated in a boy aged 2 to 10 in good health. The gene calls are TRBV4-3 and TRBJ2-5; D is unresolved. CDR3 DNA sequence: TGCGCCAGCAGCCAAGGCGGACGCTTCCAAGAGACCCAGTACTTC. This translates into CASSQGGRFQETQYF.